This T cell receptor (beta chain) was obtained from a study of immune evolution from preneoplasia to lung adenocarcinoma. In the study overall: HLA loss of heterozygosity: over 5.5% AIS, roughly 15% MIA, more than 25% ADC, none AAH.

Macro-dissection enriched premalignant or tumor cells before nucleic acid extraction. Concerning this clone: As yet, its antigen is unknown.

Deletions cut 4 bases from V and 3 bases from J, with 19 bases between. Germline-derived CDR1 and CDR2 are MGHDK and SYGVNS. This CDR3 is 16 amino acids long. The repertoire was sequenced with immunoSEQ multiplex PCR; TCRdb's copy has only in-frame clones and lacks some. Here the sample spans 14,000 or so clones, about 85% being singletons. Overall study results and limits: Top clone frequencies peaked in normal lung, apparently declining through invasive adenocarcinoma. Later-stage lesions appeared to have more T cells, more diversity, less clonality.

What was sequenced was FFPE lung adenocarcinoma in situ tissue. This clonotype originated in a donor aged 70 or over with lung adenocarcinoma. V gene TRBV25-1 combines with J gene TRBJ2-7; TRBD1 or TRBD2 may be the D gene (6 bases each). CDR3: CASSGPRGATLYEQYF. The DNA for the CDR3 is TGTGCCAGCAGTGGCCCGAGGGGGGCTACTCTCTACGAGCAGTACTTC.